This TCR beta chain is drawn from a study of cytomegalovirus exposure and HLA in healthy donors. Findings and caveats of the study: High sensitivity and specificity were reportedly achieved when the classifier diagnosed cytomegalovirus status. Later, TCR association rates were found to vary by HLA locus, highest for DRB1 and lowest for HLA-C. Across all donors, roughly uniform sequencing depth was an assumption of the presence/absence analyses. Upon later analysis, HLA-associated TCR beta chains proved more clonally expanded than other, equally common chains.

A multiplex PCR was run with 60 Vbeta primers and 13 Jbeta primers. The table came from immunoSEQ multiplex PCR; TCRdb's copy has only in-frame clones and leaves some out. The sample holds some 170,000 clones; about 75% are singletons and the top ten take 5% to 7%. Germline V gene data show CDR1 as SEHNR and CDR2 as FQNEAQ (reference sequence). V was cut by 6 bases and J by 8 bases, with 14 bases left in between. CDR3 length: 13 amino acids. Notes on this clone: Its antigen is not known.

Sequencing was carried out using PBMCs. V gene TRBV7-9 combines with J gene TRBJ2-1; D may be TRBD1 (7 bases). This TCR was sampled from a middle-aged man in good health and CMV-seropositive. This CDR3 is CASRATGEDEQFF. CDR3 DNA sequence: TGTGCCAGCAGGGCTACAGGGGAGGATGAGCAGTTCTTC.